What follows are 13 T cell receptor beta chains derived from one specimen sequenced in a study of PD-1 blockade in mismatch repair-deficient tumors. Profiled with immunoSEQ multiplex PCR; TCRdb holds only in-frame clones, not every one. This sample has tens of thousands of clones, with 78% found just once. The sequenced sample was peripheral blood, obtained 4 weeks after starting pembrolizumab. These receptors came from an adult with mismatch repair-deficient cancer.

In its sample, this clone was seen a few times. Germline and junction disagree at one end, which may indicate a read error. The CDR3 protein is CASSIDGSPNQPQHF. CDR3 sequence (DNA): TGTGCCAGCAGCATAGACGGTTCCCCCAATCAGCCCCAGCATTTT. The chain has TRBV11-2 and TRBJ1-5; D is unresolved. The CDR3 loop spans 15 amino acids. Germline V gives CDR1 SGHAT, CDR2 FQNNGV.

The chain uses TRBV6-1 and TRBJ2-1; 9 positions match TRBD1. Germline CDR1 MNHNS, CDR2 SASEGT. This CDR3 is built from 16 residues. The V and J ends lost 1 base and 5 bases, in that order; junction bases with no gene match: 6. The CDR3 reads CASSEVPGQGNNEQFF. The CDR3 DNA reads TGTGCCAGCAGTGAAGTCCCAGGACAGGGGAACAATGAGCAGTTCTTC.

The chain uses TRBV10-1 and TRBJ2-3; 8 nucleotides align to TRBD1. This CDR3 has 17 amino acids. Germline CDR1 reads WNHNN; CDR2 reads SYGVQD (reference sequence). Losses at the gene ends were 3 bases for V and 0 bases for J; bases not matched to a gene: 8. Here the CDR3 reads CASSDGTGVSSTDTQYF. CDR3 sequence (DNA): TGCGCCAGCAGTGATGGGACAGGTGTCTCTAGCACAGATACGCAGTATTTT.

The chain recombines TRBV6-1 with TRBJ2-2; D unresolved. This CDR3 is 15 amino acids long. The V and J ends lost 3 bases and 1 base respectively, with 9 bases between them. From germline, CDR1 is MNHNS and CDR2 SASEGT. In nucleotides, the CDR3 is TGTGCCAGCAGTGACGGGCAGAAGAACACCGGGGAGCTGTTTTTT. Translation gives CASSDGQKNTGELFF.

The gene calls are TRBV4-2 and TRBJ2-1; 7 bases are shared with TRBD2. The CDR3 covers 16 residues. The V segment lost 0 bases and the J segment 4 bases; nucleotides outside the gene matches: 6. Germline V lookup: CDR1 LGHNA, CDR2 YNFKEQ. The CDR3 DNA reads TGTGCCAGCAGCCAAGAGGGGGGGAGTCGATACAATGAGCAGTTCTTC. This encodes CASSQEGGSRYNEQFF.

CDR3 DNA sequence: TGTGCCAGCAGTTCCCGTGGGGTCGAGACCCAGTACTTC. Its translation: CASSSRGVETQYF. V gene TRBV6-5 combines with J gene TRBJ2-5; unclear D gene. V gave up 4 bases and J gave up 5 bases, with 11 bases separating them. Germline V lookup: CDR1 MNHEY, CDR2 SVGAGI. The CDR3 has 13 amino acids.

This chain connects TRBV15 to TRBJ2-1; weak D call: TRBD2 (6 bases). The V gene lost 1 base and the J gene lost 8 bases, with 12 bases spanning the gap. Germline CDR1 reads LNHNV; CDR2 reads YYDKDF (reference sequence). The CDR3 has 14 residues. The CDR3 protein is CATSRGRTIHEQFF. CDR3 bases: TGTGCCACCAGCAGAGGGAGGACTATCCATGAGCAGTTCTTC.

The V and J genes are TRBV19 and TRBJ1-1; 10 nucleotides agree with TRBD1. V lost 7 bases to trimming and J lost 4 bases; unmatched junction nucleotides: 6. Per the germline V gene, CDR1 is LNHDA and CDR2 is SQIVND (reference sequence). The CDR3 length is 14 residues. The CDR3 region is CASTDRGLSTEAFF. The CDR3 nucleotides are TGTGCCAGTACCGACAGGGGGCTGAGCACTGAAGCTTTCTTT. Full variable domain (remainder filled in from reference TRBV19 and TRBJ1-1): DGGITQSPKYLFRKEGQNVTLSCEQNLNHDAMYWYRQDPGQGLRLIYYSQIVNDFQKGDIAEGYSVSREKKESFPLTVTSAQKNPTAFYLCASTDRGLSTEAFFGQGTRLTVV.

This chain uses TRBV18 with TRBJ2-1; 8 positions match TRBD2. Per germline, CDR1 KGHSH and CDR2 LQKENI. V gave up 3 bases and J gave up 5 bases; unmatched junction bases: 15. The CDR3 length is 18 residues. This CDR3 reads CASSPLAPSGSGNNEQFF. Here the CDR3 DNA reads TGTGCCAGCTCACCCCTAGCTCCGAGCGGGAGTGGTAACAATGAGCAGTTCTTC.

This clone has more than one count but fewer than ten. This chain links TRBV7-9 with TRBJ1-2; TRBD1 aligns across 7 bases. Germline CDR1 and CDR2: SEHNR and FQNEAQ (reference sequence). The CDR3 sequence is 14 residues long. The J segment lost 8 bases and the V segment lost 1 base, leaving 7 bases of the junction unmatched. The CDR3 region has the DNA TGTGCCAGCAGCTTAGTTGGGACAGAACAGGGCTACACCTTC. The encoded protein is CASSLVGTEQGYTF.

This clone occurred once. This sequence joins TRBV6-5 and TRBJ1-2; TRBD1 might be the D (5 bases). CDR1 is MNHEY and CDR2 is SVGAGI in the germline V gene. This CDR3 comprises 14 residues. With 2 bases removed from V and 5 bases from J, the gap between germline ends came to 12 bases. CDR3 DNA: TGTGCCAGCAGTTACCTTTCCCAGGGTTATGGCTACACCTTC. Translation: CASSYLSQGYGYTF.

The genes are TRBV27 and TRBJ1-3; D might be TRBD1 (5 bases). V was pared by 11 bases and J by 0 bases, with 17 bases between. This CDR3 comprises 15 residues. Germline V lookup: CDR1 MNHEY, CDR2 SMNVEV (reference sequence). The CDR3 DNA reads TGTGCCTCCAAGAAGGGACTCAGCTCTGGAAACACCATATATTTT. Translating it yields CASKKGLSSGNTIYF.

This chain joins TRBV6-6 and TRBJ1-4; TRBD1 agrees at 8 bases. Germline loops: CDR1 MNHNY, CDR2 SVGAGI (reference sequence). Trimming removed 6 bases from V and 3 bases from J; junction bases left unmatched: 6. This CDR3 spans 15 amino acids. CDR3 bases: TGTGCCAGCAGCGACAGGGGCTCGGCTAATGAAAAACTGTTTTTT. Translating it yields CASSDRGSANEKLFF.